This record covers a single TCR beta chain. What it recognizes is unknown. The data were taken from a study of T cell repertoires in cytomegalovirus infection. Study details: Signatures in public TCR beta sequences pointed to both CMV infection and matching HLA type.

Study-wide results and limits: Predominance within the ex vivo response was attributable to HLA-C-restricted CMV-specific TCR beta clonotypes.

TCRdb reprocessed the reads via MiXCR and lists one record per CDR3 protein. Among 150,000 to 200,000 distinct CDR3 sequences listed, about 21% were seen once. V was pared by 5 bases and J by 0 bases, with 14 bases between. From germline, CDR1 is SGHTA and CDR2 FQGNSA. The CDR3 is 15 residues long. The sequence was obtained from a human donor in good health (CMV status not recorded). Some clones in this sample may be carry-over from other donors' samples. This chain uses TRBV7-2 with TRBJ2-7; a possible D gene is TRBD1 (5 bases). Sequenced material: PBMCs. CDR3 sequence: CASSPRVGASYEQYF. The CDR3 nucleotides read TGTGCCAGCAGCCCCCGGGTTGGGGCCTCCTACGAGCAGTACTTC. The complete variable domain, with remaining parts taken from reference TRBV7-2 and TRBJ2-7, reads GAGVSQSPSNKVTEKGKDVELRCDPISGHTALYWYRQSLGQGLEFLIYFQGNSAPDKSGLPSDRFSAERTGGSVSTLTIQRTQQEDSAVYLCASSPRVGASYEQYFGPGTRLTVT.